The clone carrying this T cell receptor (beta chain) was found once. Germline CDR1 is LGHNA and CDR2 is YSLEER. The CDR3 sequence is 15 residues long. After removal of 1 base from V and 3 bases from J, the junction contained 5 bases not matched to a gene. This sample was taken from a study of T cell changes during pregnancy in multiple sclerosis. Sequenced by immunoSEQ multiplex PCR; TCRdb stores in-frame clones only, minus some. The repertoire consists of about 47,000 clones, with approximately 92% occurring once and the leading ten covering approximately 2.2%. This TCR was recovered from a female donor with multiple sclerosis, enrolled in a pregnancy study. The sequenced sample was peripheral blood, obtained in the third trimester of pregnancy. The chain employs TRBV4-3 and TRBJ2-7, with TRBD2 matching over 8 bases. The CDR3 spells CASSQGLGLVYEQYF. CDR3 sequence (DNA): TGCGCCAGCAGCCAAGGCTTGGGACTAGTCTACGAGCAGTACTTC.